This T cell receptor beta chain was sequenced in a study of molecular identifiers for immune sequencing clone quantification. Study at large: Sequencing covered four of five parts into which replicate RNA from around 20,000 or 100,000 naive CD8 cells was split.

Library preparation followed earlier protocols using designated TCR primers. From the PCR reads, TCRdb called clonotypes with MiXCR, one entry per CDR3 protein. The sample includes roughly 630,000 distinct CDR3 sequences, around 25% of them seen just once. Trimming pared 2 bases from V and 6 bases from J, leaving 19 bases between. Germline V gene sequence: CDR1 MGHRA, CDR2 YSYEKL. CDR3 length equals 16 residues. The study's findings and limits: Over 99% of CMV-specific effector molecules, but under 1% of naive ones, were in clones above 20 copies. Highly expanded clone sizes could end up underestimated if a barcode were shared by identical TCR molecules.

For this clonotype: Its antigen is still unknown.

The chain employs TRBV4-1 and TRBJ1-2; D not resolved. What was sequenced was naive CD8+ T cells from blood, with Jurkat cell RNA spiked in. Subset noted: FACS-sorted CD8+CD4-CCR7+CD45RA+ naive T cells. The TCR was taken from a human donor in good health. Some libraries in this study had Jurkat cell RNA spiked in. The CDR3 spells CASSQSTRAANHGYTF. The CDR3 DNA is TGCGCCAGCAGCCAATCAACCCGAGCAGCCAACCATGGCTACACCTTC.